These 6 T cell receptor beta chains came from one sample sequenced in a study of CD8 T cells in Susac syndrome. With random hexamers, 0.5 to 1 ug RNA was reverse transcribed. In TCRdb, the immunoSEQ multiplex PCR reads were re-called with MiXCR into one record per CDR3 protein. The sample consists of roughly 200,000 distinct CDR3 sequences, around 96% of them appearing once. The specimen sequenced was CD4+ T cells from PBMCs. The receptors originated from a human donor in good health.

This chain connects TRBV2 to TRBJ2-5; 7 bases match TRBD1. The V and J ends lost 6 bases and 9 bases, in that order; junction bases with no gene match: 7. The CDR3 contains 12 residues. The germline CDR1 and CDR2 sequences are SNHLY and FYNNEI. The CDR3: CASRDDRVSQYF. The DNA for the CDR3 is TGTGCCAGCAGAGATGACAGGGTTTCCCAGTACTTC.

The gene calls are TRBV30 and TRBJ2-5; tentative D call: TRBD2 (5 bases). In germline, CDR1 is GTSNPN, CDR2 SVGIG (reference sequence). There are 16 residues in the CDR3. V lost 7 bases to trimming and J lost 0 bases, with 21 bases between them. CDR3 amino acids: CASLELGRGYQETQYF. The CDR3 DNA follows: TGTGCCTCGCTAGAATTGGGCCGGGGTTACCAAGAGACCCAGTACTTC.

J is TRBJ2-6 and V is TRBV5-1; tentatively, D is TRBD2 (6 bases). The V end lost 4 bases, the J end lost 0 bases, and 17 bases lay between the germline ends. Looked up from germline, CDR1 is SGHRS and CDR2 is YFSETQ. The CDR3 runs to 18 residues. CDR3: CASSVGGLIGSGANVLTF. The CDR3 bases are TGCGCCAGCAGCGTTGGGGGACTTATTGGCTCTGGGGCCAACGTCCTGACTTTC.

This clonotype was counted once. The genes are TRBV20-1 and TRBJ2-2; D is undetermined. Germline V gene lookup returns CDR1 DFQATT and CDR2 SNEGSKA (reference sequence). This CDR3 is built from 17 residues. V was trimmed by 3 bases and J by 7 bases, leaving 24 bases between them. CDR3: CSASHAPHSMGGGELFF. The CDR3 nucleotides are TGCAGTGCTAGTCATGCTCCCCATTCTATGGGTGGCGGGGAGCTGTTTTTT.

The rearrangement uses TRBV20-1 and TRBJ1-2; D is ambiguous. Trimming removed 0 bases from V and 1 base from J, with 12 bases in between. CDR1 and CDR2 (germline): DFQATT, SNEGSKA (reference sequence). This CDR3 has 15 amino acids. DNA of the CDR3: TGCAGTGCTAGAGAGGCGACACTCAGTAACTATGGCTACACCTTC. It encodes CSAREATLSNYGYTF.

The chain is built from TRBV20-1 and TRBJ1-2; D may be TRBD1 (5 bases). The V end was cut by 1 base, the J end by 6 bases, with 12 bases between. From germline, CDR1 is DFQATT and CDR2 SNEGSKA (reference sequence). The CDR3 has 13 amino acids. CDR3 DNA: TGCAGTGCTAGAGCAGCAGGGAGTCATGGCTACACCTTC. Encoded protein: CSARAAGSHGYTF.